This T cell receptor delta chain was found in a study of gamma-delta T cells after stem cell transplantation. The germline gives CDR1 TSWWSYY, CDR2 QGS. Trimming cost V 3 bases and J 0 bases; bases outside gene matches: 12. The CDR3 covers 18 residues. This clone was seen more than once but under ten times. TCRdb re-called clones from the RT-PCR reads via CATT. The sample holds about 7,800 delta-chain clones, approximately 14% seen once. This TCR derives from a human donor. It is not recorded whose cells these are; they may come from a transplant donor. The sequencing sample was made of gamma-delta T cells. The rearrangement joins TRDV1 to TRDJ1; 8 positions match TRDD3. The CDR3 sequence: CALGDPGIWGTYTDKLIF. CDR3 DNA sequence: TGTGCTCTTGGGGACCCAGGTATCTGGGGGACGTACACCGATAAACTCATCTTT.